The subject of this entry is one T cell receptor beta chain. This clonotype was seen many times. Its antigen target is currently unknown. The input lacks base qualities; no much larger clone sits a single base away. Moderately to severely active disease, a Clinical Activity Score of at least 3, a NOSPECS grade of at least 4, and a duration under 3 months were present in ophthalmopathy patients. The study excluded patients with uncontrolled infections, other autoimmune diseases, pregnancy or lactation. Diagnoses were established on the basis of clinical symptoms, serum thyroxine and TRAb, thyroid ultrasound, and orbital computed tomography. PBMCs were isolated from roughly 10 ml of fresh peripheral blood by Ficoll-Paque density gradient centrifugation. Trizol reagent was used to extract total RNA, and RNA quality was then checked on an Agilent 2100 Bioanalyzer. For CDR1 and CDR2, the germline V gene lists SGHTA and FQGTGA. From the cysteine up to the phenylalanine, the CDR3 has a length of 15 residues. The kept DNA is CDR3 alone, 45 bases in frame from the first base. Trimmed from V: 0 bases; trimmed from J: 4 bases; junction bases lacking a gene match: 5.

These data belong to a study of T cells in Graves' hyperthyroidism and ophthalmopathy (dated by TCRdb to about 2019). A note on the overall study: Peripheral blood was sampled at the time of initial diagnosis, prior to any treatment. TCR V-J signatures able to tell the groups apart were searched for in a discovery cohort of 100 patients, of whom over 40 had Graves' ophthalmopathy and about 60 had stable Graves' hyperthyroidism. Prospective prediction of ophthalmopathy was tested in an independent validation cohort consisting of about 19 hyperthyroidism patients and over 15 patients who later progressed to ophthalmopathy. The 100 discovery patients were randomly split 7:3 into training and test sets. The study also compared thyroid tissue and blood T-cell repertoires from several Graves' hyperthyroidism patients. After blood sampling, hyperthyroidism patients were treated with methimazole at a starting dose of 30 mg daily, and ophthalmopathy patients were treated with high-dose intravenous methylprednisolone. The paper reports TCR Vbeta CDR3 sequencing of roughly 140 peripheral blood samples: under 45 ophthalmopathy, roughly 80 hyperthyroidism and around 17 progressor patients. Results the study describes overall, beyond this receptor: In validation, the model predicted progression to ophthalmopathy with 55% to 71% sensitivity and over 72% specificity, a median of 6.5 months before onset. No statistical method was used to fix the sample size in advance, and group allocation was not hidden from the investigators. A 13 V-J signature model separated ophthalmopathy from stable hyperthyroidism, with about 88% sensitivity and roughly 81% specificity in cross-validation and 80%/75% in testing. Most expanded thyroid clonotypes (frequency above 0.001) were also detected in blood, suggesting blood repertoires may reflect thyroid immune responses.

TCR beta CDR3 regions were amplified from RNA transcripts. For the first round of RT-PCR on the TCR CDR3, the HTBI primer set was used together with the Qiagen OneStep RT-PCR kit. Libraries were constructed in a second round of multiplex PCR, after which size selection and purification were performed. The libraries were sequenced on an Illumina HiSeq2000 using paired-end 100 bp reads. The study's processing was this. SOAPnuke was used to process the raw data, with reads discarded if the reads contained adapters or uncalled bases, had a mean Phred below 15, or lacked an exact constant-primer or identifier match. COPE v1.2.5 was used to merge high-quality paired reads, and clonotypes were defined as unique nucleotide sequences. MiTCR v1.1 was used to align clonotypes to the IMGT TRBV, TRBD and TRBJ reference segments. Analysis was restricted to V-J combinations with a frequency above 0.0001, which covered 99.2% of repertoires. A TCS score was defined as the ratio between F50 (clonal expansion) and ExV (chaos), using BLOSUM62-based TCRdist between CDR3 peptides within each V-J. Welch's t-statistics and random forest reduced just over 500 V-J features to roughly 13, which were used in a naive Bayes classifier (R e1071). In-frame beta chains were kept once TCRdb had trimmed the public reads at Q25 with fastp and called clones with MiXCR. One record per CDR3 amino acid sequence lists the most common genes and DNA. The V and J calls here are based on TCRdb, not the publication. This sample has 560,000 or so distinct CDR3 sequences in its table, and 20% of those were observed once. 40% to 50% of the sample lies in the top ten.

Material for sequencing was blood. This sequence originates from a man aged 35 to 55 with Graves' ophthalmopathy. Recombination joined TRBV7-3 with TRBJ2-5, with TRBD2 matching 7 junction bases. Here the CDR3 is given as CASSLTAGEGETQYF. The DNA sequence follows: TGTGCCAGCAGCTTAACAGCTGGGGAGGGAGAGACCCAGTACTTC.